One and the same sample provided the 9 T cell receptor beta chains below, sequenced in a study of identical twins. TCRdb re-called the 5' RACE reads with MiXCR, one entry per CDR3 protein. Among about 530,000 distinct CDR3 sequences listed, roughly 15% were seen once. These data also featured in a second study, about yellow fever vaccine responses in identical twins.

The sequenced sample consisted of CD4+ T cells sorted from blood. The source is a young woman in good health.

The chain joins TRBV2 to TRBJ2-7; perhaps TRBD1 as D (6 bases). V was cut by 5 bases and J by 8 bases, with 10 bases left in between. The CDR3 totals 11 residues. Germline values: CDR1 SNHLY, CDR2 FYNNEI. The CDR3 nucleotides read TGTGCCAGCAGTTCAGGGGAGAAGCAGTACTTC. It translates to CASSSGEKQYF.

The chain is built from TRBV5-1 and TRBJ2-3; D gene uncertain. The CDR3 length is 13 residues. V was pared by 5 bases and J by 4 bases, with 11 bases between. The germline CDR1 and CDR2 sequences are SGHRS and YFSETQ. The CDR3 DNA follows: TGCGCCAGCAGTCGGACCCTGGCAGATACGCAGTATTTT. It codes for CASSRTLADTQYF.

This chain joins TRBV12-3 or TRBV12-4 and TRBJ2-5; 8 bases align to TRBD1. The junction had 8 bases not matched to a gene; V was cut back by 6 bases and J by 5 bases. This CDR3 spans 14 amino acids. Here the CDR3 reads CASRKQGVIETQYF. The CDR3 coding sequence is TGTGCCAGCAGGAAACAGGGGGTGATTGAGACCCAGTACTTC.

This clonotype was seen ten or more times. This chain uses TRBV12-3 or TRBV12-4 with TRBJ2-1; 10 bases fit TRBD2. The CDR3 length is 15 residues. Losses at the gene ends were 2 bases for V and 7 bases for J; bases not matched to a gene: 5. The CDR3 DNA is TGTGCCAGCAGTTTAATAGCGGGAGGCGTAAATGAGCAGTTCTTC. This gives the protein CASSLIAGGVNEQFF.

This clonotype was seen a few times. The chain has TRBV10-3 and TRBJ2-5, with D possibly TRBD2 on 6 matching bases. Germline V gives CDR1 ENHRY, CDR2 SYGVKD. This CDR3 region has 15 residues. Between the trimmed V and J ends, which lost 8 bases and 3 bases, there was a span of 19 bases. CDR3 coding DNA: TGTGCCATCGGCGAACGGGGACTGGTAGAAGAGACCCAGTACTTC. This codes for CAIGERGLVEETQYF.

The rearrangement uses TRBV7-9 and TRBJ2-7, with TRBD1 matching over 8 bases. V was clipped by 4 bases and J by 2 bases; unmatched bases: 4. Per germline, CDR1 SEHNR and CDR2 FQNEAQ (reference sequence). This CDR3 region has 14 residues. This CDR3 is CASSWDRFPYEQYV. The CDR3, as DNA: TGTGCCAGCAGCTGGGACAGGTTCCCCTACGAGCAGTACGTC.

In its sample, this clonotype was seen many times. V usage is TRBV27 and J usage is TRBJ2-7; 9 nucleotides align to TRBD2. J gave up 3 bases and V 5 bases, and 8 bases lay outside the gene matches. Per germline, CDR1 MNHEY and CDR2 SMNVEV (reference sequence). This CDR3 region has 15 residues. In nucleotides, the CDR3 is TGTGCCAGCAGTATAACCGGGACTAGCAGCTACGAGCAGTACTTC. Translation gives CASSITGTSSYEQYF.

This clonotype was detected a few times. The chain combines TRBV5-1 with TRBJ2-2; 8 bases match TRBD1. Germline CDR1 is SGHRS and CDR2 is YFSETQ. The CDR3 totals 18 residues. V dropped 3 bases and J dropped 4; count of bases not matched to a gene: 14. The CDR3 region has the DNA TGCGCCAGCAGCTCCCATAGCCCGGACAGGGCGGGCACCGGGGAGCTGTTTTTT. It encodes CASSSHSPDRAGTGELFF.

V usage is TRBV7-9 and J usage is TRBJ1-4, with no clear D. The germline V and J ends were trimmed by 5 bases and 4 bases, with 5 bases remaining between them. The CDR3 sequence is 12 residues long. CDR1 is SEHNR and CDR2 is FQNEAQ in the germline V gene (reference sequence). In DNA, the CDR3 is TGTGCCAGCAGCCCCCATAATGAAAAACTGTTTTTT. This encodes CASSPHNEKLFF. Full variable domain (remainder filled in from reference TRBV7-9 and TRBJ1-4): DTGVSQNPRHKITKRGQNVTFRCDPISEHNRLYWYRQTLGQGPEFLTYFQNEAQLEKSRLLSDRFSAERPKGSFSTLEIQRTEQGDSAMYLCASSPHNEKLFFGSGTQLSVL.